This TCR beta chain was recovered during a study of Ad26.COV2.S vaccination and SARS-CoV-2 variants. Treatment described: some 20 received Ad26.COV2.S at low or high dose, single or two shots; roughly five received placebo; per-sample allocation not given. On day 63 after the first injection, vaccine and placebo recipients gave samples. In Boston, the donor was an adult between 18-55 years of age. Only in-frame clones appear in the TCRdb table, and some are missing; sequencing was by immunoSEQ multiplex PCR. Of roughly 400,000 clones in the sample, over 75% were seen once. V was trimmed by 1 base and J by 3 bases, leaving 7 bases between them. The CDR3 has 13 amino acids. CDR1 is LGHDT and CDR2 is YNNKEL in the germline V gene (reference sequence).

This clonotype was sampled from a person aged 18-60 years who received the Ad26.COV2.S COVID-19 vaccine or a placebo. The V gene is TRBV3-1 (or the pseudogene TRBV3-2), the J gene TRBJ2-7; D not certain. Sequenced material: peripheral blood, taken in a trial of Ad26.COV2.S vaccine versus placebo. As DNA, the CDR3 is TGTGCCAGCAGCCAAGTCTCCTACTACGAGCAGTACTTC. It specifies CASSQVSYYEQYF.